A selection of T cell receptor beta chains follows, all from one sample in a study of cytomegalovirus exposure and HLA in healthy donors. Assay: immunoSEQ multiplex PCR; the TCRdb copy retains only in-frame clones and omits some. The profile shows some 140,000 clones, around 79% of them singletons. Sequencing was carried out using PBMCs. These receptors were obtained from a female donor in good health and CMV-seronegative. The CDR3 runs from the conserved cysteine through the conserved F or W. D genes are given only for firm matches. Size is stated for part of the rows, as once, few or many counts, or as a class when the clone is expanded.

>-|few|TRBV19|TRBJ1-5
CASSPGGNQPQHF
TGTGCCAGTAGTCCAGGGGGCAATCAGCCCCAGCATTTT
>-|-|TRBV2|TRBJ2-7
CASSDTSLGEQYF
TGTGCCAGCAGTGACACTAGTCTGGGCGAGCAGTACTTC
>TRBD2|-|TRBV4-3|TRBJ2-5
CASSPLGSGSSTQYF
TGCGCCAGCAGCCCCCTGGGTAGCGGGAGTTCTACCCAGTACTTC
>-|-|TRBV6-5|TRBJ1-1
CASSPHTMNTEAFF
TGTGCCAGCAGTCCTCACACCATGAACACTGAAGCTTTCTTT
>TRBD2|-|TRBV6-5|TRBJ2-2
CASSQQGGSPGELFF
TGTGCCAGCAGCCAGCAGGGCGGGAGCCCCGGGGAGCTGTTTTTT
>TRBD1|-|TRBV6-1|TRBJ1-6
CASSPTGQGYSPLHF
TGTGCCAGCAGTCCAACGGGACAGGGGTATTCACCCCTCCACTTT
>-|-|TRBV30|TRBJ1-3
CAADYSGNTIYF
TGTGCCGCCGACTACTCTGGAAACACCATATATTTT
>TRBD2|once|TRBV5-4|TRBJ2-3
CASSLTSGTDTQYF
TGTGCCAGCAGCTTGACTAGCGGGACAGATACGCAGTATTTT
>TRBD1|-|TRBV6-6|TRBJ2-3
CASNTDREGTDTQYF
TGTGCCAGCAATACGGACAGGGAGGGCACAGATACGCAGTATTTT
>TRBD2|-|TRBV27|TRBJ2-2
CASSGLAGGPGELFF
TGTGCCAGCAGCGGACTTGCGGGGGGGCCCGGGGAGCTGTTTTTT
>-|once|TRBV5-4|TRBJ1-1
CASSLRDNAEAFF
TGTGCCAGCAGCTTGAGGGACAACGCTGAAGCTTTCTTT
>TRBD1|few|TRBV5-1|TRBJ2-3
CASSSTGDVTDTQYF
TGCGCCAGCAGCTCAACAGGGGATGTCACAGATACGCAGTATTTT
>-|few|TRBV10-1|TRBJ1-6
CATKESPLHF
TGCGCCACCAAGGAGTCACCCCTCCACTTT
>-|-|TRBV29-1|TRBJ1-2
CSVEEQSVGYTF
TGCAGCGTTGAGGAACAGTCTGTCGGCTACACCTTC
>-|-|TRBV5-1|TRBJ2-7
CASSLVVTRRGRGEQYF
TGCGCCAGCAGCTTGGTGGTCACGCGCAGAGGTCGGGGTGAGCAGTACTTC
>-|-|TRBV5-1|TRBJ1-1
CASSPSLAASVGAFF
TGCGCCAGCAGCCCCTCGTTGGCGGCGTCCGTTGGAGCTTTCTTT
>-|-|TRBV5-1|TRBJ1-4
CASSQGPSEGEKLFF
TGCGCCAGCAGTCAGGGCCCATCGGAGGGTGAAAAACTGTTTTTT
>-|-|TRBV5-1|TRBJ2-7
CASSLDRRYEQYF
TGCGCCAGCAGCTTGGACAGGAGATACGAGCAGTACTTC
>-|-|TRBV7-9|TRBJ1-2
CASSSRENYGYTF
TGTGCCAGCAGCTCCCGCGAGAACTATGGCTACACCTTC
>TRBD1|-|TRBV19|TRBJ1-2
CASSSDRDWNYGYTF
TGTGCCAGTAGTTCGGACAGGGACTGGAACTATGGCTACACCTTC
>TRBD1|-|TRBV10-3|TRBJ1-1
CAISDARGQSEAFF
TGTGCCATCAGTGATGCGAGGGGACAGAGTGAAGCTTTCTTT
>-|-|TRBV5-5|TRBJ2-7
CASGWQGGEQYF
TGTGCCAGCGGTTGGCAGGGAGGTGAGCAGTACTTC
>-|-|TRBV29-1|TRBJ1-3
CSADGNSGNTIYF
TGCAGCGCGGACGGGAACTCTGGAAACACCATATATTTT
>-|once|TRBV28|TRBJ2-1
CASTGISGLNEQFF
TGTGCCAGCACAGGGATCTCGGGCCTCAATGAGCAGTTCTTC
>-|-|TRBV11-2|TRBJ1-1
CASSFSGSNTEAFF
TGTGCCAGCAGCTTTTCAGGGTCCAACACTGAAGCTTTCTTT
>TRBD2|-|TRBV10-3|TRBJ2-5
CAISSGETQYF
TGTGCCATTAGTAGCGGGGAGACCCAGTACTTC
>-|-|TRBV18|TRBJ2-2
CASSPSLRANTGELFF
TGTGCCAGCTCACCCTCCCTCCGCGCGAACACCGGGGAGCTGTTTTTT
>TRBD1|-|TRBV29-1|TRBJ2-7
CSVKSPGQRTGEQYF
TGCAGCGTCAAATCTCCGGGACAGAGAACGGGGGAGCAGTACTTC
>TRBD1|-|TRBV28|TRBJ1-5
CATDRGRVGNQPQHF
TGTGCCACTGACAGGGGGCGGGTTGGCAATCAGCCCCAGCATTTT
>TRBD1|-|TRBV6-1|TRBJ1-2
CASSGSPTGVDGYTF
TGTGCCAGCAGTGGCTCCCCCACAGGGGTGGATGGCTACACCTTC
>-|-|TRBV2|TRBJ1-2
CASSEWTHYGYTF
TGTGCCAGCAGTGAATGGACACACTATGGCTACACCTTC
>-|few|TRBV5-6|TRBJ2-7
CASSLARYEQYF
TGTGCCAGCAGCTTGGCCAGATACGAGCAGTACTTC
>TRBD1|-|TRBV27|TRBJ2-1
CASSLLGQGGEQFF
TGTGCCAGCAGTTTACTCGGACAGGGCGGTGAGCAGTTCTTC
>TRBD1|-|TRBV18|TRBJ2-7
CASSQDRVADQYEQYF
TGTGCCAGCTCACAGGACAGGGTGGCCGATCAATACGAGCAGTACTTC
>TRBD2|-|TRBV7-2|TRBJ2-7
CASSFVGTTYEQYF
TGTGCCAGCAGCTTCGTCGGGACTACCTACGAGCAGTACTTC
>TRBD1|-|TRBV30|TRBJ2-7
CAWSVLDRDYEQYF
TGTGCCTGGAGTGTTTTGGACAGGGACTACGAGCAGTACTTC
>-|few|TRBV29-1|TRBJ2-5
CSVEEEGDSQETQYF
TGCAGCGTTGAAGAGGAAGGGGACTCCCAAGAGACCCAGTACTTC
>-|-|TRBV5-6|TRBJ1-1
CASSLGDGREGEAFF
TGTGCCAGCAGCTTGGGTGATGGCAGGGAGGGTGAAGCTTTCTTT
>-|-|TRBV6-4|TRBJ2-7
CASSDPNEQYF
TGTGCCAGCAGTGACCCCAACGAGCAGTACTTC
>-|once|TRBV10-2|TRBJ1-4
CASSDRGANEKLFF
TGCGCCAGCAGTGACAGGGGAGCTAATGAAAAACTGTTTTTT
>-|few|TRBV11-3|TRBJ1-4
CASSYRGGFNEKLFF
TGTGCCAGCAGCTATAGAGGGGGTTTCAATGAAAAACTGTTTTTT
>-|-|TRBV4-3|TRBJ2-7
CASSQDAGRDYEQYF
TGCGCCAGCAGCCAAGATGCAGGGCGAGACTACGAGCAGTACTTC
>TRBD1|once|TRBV14|TRBJ2-6
CASSTRQGARSGANVLTF
TGTGCCAGCAGCACCCGACAGGGGGCGCGCTCTGGGGCCAACGTCCTGACTTTC
>-|-|TRBV11-2|TRBJ2-3
CASSLREDTQYF
TGTGCCAGCAGCTTAAGAGAAGATACGCAGTATTTT
>-|once|TRBV7-2|TRBJ1-5
CASSLGEDRQNQPQHF
TGTGCCAGCAGCTTAGGTGAGGACAGACAGAATCAGCCCCAGCATTTT
>-|-|TRBV7-9|TRBJ1-1
CASRKAGMNTEAFF
TGTGCCAGCAGGAAGGCGGGGATGAACACTGAAGCTTTCTTT
>-|few|TRBV4-3|TRBJ1-4
CASSQDSGPTNEKLFF
TGCGCCAGCAGCCAAGATTCGGGTCCAACTAATGAAAAACTGTTTTTT
>TRBD1|few|TRBV9|TRBJ1-1
CASSVGTEGTEAFF
TGTGCCAGCAGCGTGGGGACAGAGGGCACTGAAGCTTTCTTT
>-|-|TRBV30|TRBJ2-5
CAWSVAAVRETQYF
TGTGCCTGGAGTGTAGCGGCGGTGAGAGAGACCCAGTACTTC
>-|-|TRBV18|TRBJ1-1
CASSQQGSPITEAFF
TGTGCCAGCTCACAGCAGGGATCCCCTATCACTGAAGCTTTCTTT
>TRBD2|-|TRBV28|TRBJ2-7
CASSPLSGSGSYEQYF
TGTGCCAGCAGTCCCCTTAGCGGGAGTGGATCCTACGAGCAGTACTTC
>TRBD1|-|TRBV23-1|TRBJ1-4
CASSQRGGRGPTNEKLFF
TGCGCCAGCAGTCAGCGGGGGGGAAGGGGGCCAACTAATGAAAAACTGTTTTTT
>TRBD1|-|TRBV7-3|TRBJ2-7
CASSLSGGWEQYF
TGTGCCAGCAGCCTTTCAGGGGGATGGGAGCAGTACTTC
>-|-|TRBV9|TRBJ1-2
CASSAVPYGYTF
TGTGCCAGCAGCGCAGTCCCCTATGGCTACACCTTC
>-|once|TRBV5-4|TRBJ1-2
CASSLRGSSYGYTF
TGTGCCAGCAGCTTGAGGGGCAGCTCTTATGGCTACACCTTC
>-|-|TRBV7-2|TRBJ2-1
CASSLAQLAPYNEQFF
TGTGCCAGCAGCTTAGCGCAGCTAGCGCCCTACAATGAGCAGTTCTTC
>-|-|TRBV30|TRBJ1-4
CAWSEGVGTNEKLFF
TGTGCCTGGAGTGAAGGGGTTGGGACTAATGAAAAACTGTTTTTT
>-|once|TRBV6-6|TRBJ2-1
CASSYRGDEQFF
TGTGCCAGCAGTTATCGCGGGGATGAGCAGTTCTTC
>TRBD2|-|TRBV10-3|TRBJ2-7
CAISATSGGSYEQYF
TGTGCCATCAGTGCCACTAGCGGGGGGTCCTACGAGCAGTACTTC
>TRBD1|-|TRBV27|TRBJ2-7
CASSLSGTGGYEQYF
TGTGCCAGCAGTTTATCCGGGACAGGGGGCTACGAGCAGTACTTC